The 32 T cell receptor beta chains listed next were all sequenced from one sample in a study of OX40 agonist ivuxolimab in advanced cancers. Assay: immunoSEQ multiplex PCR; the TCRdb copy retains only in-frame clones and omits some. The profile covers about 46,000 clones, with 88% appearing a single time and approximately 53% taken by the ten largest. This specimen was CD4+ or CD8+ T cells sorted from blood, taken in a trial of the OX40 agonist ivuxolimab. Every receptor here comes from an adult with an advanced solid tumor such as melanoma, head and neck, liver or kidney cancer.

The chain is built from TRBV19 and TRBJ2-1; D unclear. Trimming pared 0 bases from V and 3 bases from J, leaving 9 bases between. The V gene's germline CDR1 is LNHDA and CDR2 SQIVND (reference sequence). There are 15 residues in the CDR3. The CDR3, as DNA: TGTGCCAGTAGTATAGATCGACGGGTCTACAATGAGCAGTTCTTC. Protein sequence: CASSIDRRVYNEQFF.

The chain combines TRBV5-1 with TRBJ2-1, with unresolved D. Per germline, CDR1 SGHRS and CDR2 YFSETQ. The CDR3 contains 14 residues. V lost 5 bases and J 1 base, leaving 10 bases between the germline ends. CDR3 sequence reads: CASRRTASYNEQFF. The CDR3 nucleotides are TGCGCCAGCAGGCGGACCGCATCCTACAATGAGCAGTTCTTC.

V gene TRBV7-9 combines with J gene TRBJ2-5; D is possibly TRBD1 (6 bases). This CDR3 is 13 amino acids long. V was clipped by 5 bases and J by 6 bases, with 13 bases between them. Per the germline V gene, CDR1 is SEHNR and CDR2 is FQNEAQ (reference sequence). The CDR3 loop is CASSRTAGKTQYF. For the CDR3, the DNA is TGTGCCAGCAGCCGGACAGCCGGGAAGACCCAGTACTTC.

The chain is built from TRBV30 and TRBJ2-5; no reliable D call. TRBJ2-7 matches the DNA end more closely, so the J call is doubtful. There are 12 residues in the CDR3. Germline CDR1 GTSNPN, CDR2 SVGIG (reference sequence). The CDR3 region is CAWSVDNYEQYF. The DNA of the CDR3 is TGTGCCTGGAGTGTCGACAACTACGAGCAGTACTTC.

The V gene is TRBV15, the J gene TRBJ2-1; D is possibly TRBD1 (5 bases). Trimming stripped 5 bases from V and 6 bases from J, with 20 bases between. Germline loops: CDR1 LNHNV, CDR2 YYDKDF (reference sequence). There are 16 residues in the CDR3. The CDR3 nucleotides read TGTGCCACCAGCGACCCCGCGCGAGTAGGGGTCAATGAGCAGTTCTTC. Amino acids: CATSDPARVGVNEQFF.

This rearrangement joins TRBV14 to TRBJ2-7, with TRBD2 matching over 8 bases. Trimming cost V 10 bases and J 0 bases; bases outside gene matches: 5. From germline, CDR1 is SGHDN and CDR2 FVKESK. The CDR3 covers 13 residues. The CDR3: CATQAGDSYEQYF. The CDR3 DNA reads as TGTGCCACTCAAGCGGGGGACTCCTACGAGCAGTACTTC.

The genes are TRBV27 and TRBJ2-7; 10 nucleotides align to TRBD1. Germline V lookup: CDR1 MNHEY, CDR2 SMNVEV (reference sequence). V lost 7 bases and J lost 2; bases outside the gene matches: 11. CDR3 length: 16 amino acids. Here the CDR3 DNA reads TGTGCCAGCAAGCCGGGACAGGGGTGGATTGCCTACGAGCAGTACTTC. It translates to CASKPGQGWIAYEQYF.

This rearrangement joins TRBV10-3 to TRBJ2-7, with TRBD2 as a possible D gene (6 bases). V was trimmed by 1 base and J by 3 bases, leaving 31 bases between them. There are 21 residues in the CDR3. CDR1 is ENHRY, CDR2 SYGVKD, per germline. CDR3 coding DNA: TGTGCCATCAGTGAGTTTAATTTAGTACGCCGGGACTCTCTCCCTCGCTACGAGCAGTACTTC. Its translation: CAISEFNLVRRDSLPRYEQYF.

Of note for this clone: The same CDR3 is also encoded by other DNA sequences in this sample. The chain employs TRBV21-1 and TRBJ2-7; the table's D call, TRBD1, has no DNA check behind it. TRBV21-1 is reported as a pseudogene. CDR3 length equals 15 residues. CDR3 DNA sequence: TGTGCCAGTAGCAAAGTCACAAGATCAACCTACGAGCAGTACTTC. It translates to CASSKVTRSTYEQYF.

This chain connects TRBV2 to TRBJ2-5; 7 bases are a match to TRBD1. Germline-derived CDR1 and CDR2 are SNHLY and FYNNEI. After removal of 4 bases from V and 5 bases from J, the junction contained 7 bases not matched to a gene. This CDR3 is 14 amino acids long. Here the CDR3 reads CASSVTGKKETQYF. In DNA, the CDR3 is TGTGCCAGCAGTGTGACAGGGAAGAAGGAGACCCAGTACTTC. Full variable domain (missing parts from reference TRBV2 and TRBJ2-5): EPEVTQTPSHQVTQMGQEVILRCVPISNHLYFYWYRQILGQKVEFLVSFYNNEISEKSEIFDDQFSVERPDGSNFTLKIRSTKLEDSAMYFCASSVTGKKETQYFGPGTRLLVL.

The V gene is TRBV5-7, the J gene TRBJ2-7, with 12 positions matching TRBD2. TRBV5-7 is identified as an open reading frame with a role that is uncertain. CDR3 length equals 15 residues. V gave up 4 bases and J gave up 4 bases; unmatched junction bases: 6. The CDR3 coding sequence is TGTGCCAGCAGCCTAGCGGGAGGGAACCATTACGAGCAGTACTTC. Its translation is CASSLAGGNHYEQYF.

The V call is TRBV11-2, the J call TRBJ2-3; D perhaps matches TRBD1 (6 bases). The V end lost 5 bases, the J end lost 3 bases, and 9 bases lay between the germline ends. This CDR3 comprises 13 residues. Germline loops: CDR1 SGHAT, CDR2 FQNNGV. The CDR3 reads CASSPDRTDTQYF. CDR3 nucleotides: TGTGCCAGCAGCCCCGACAGGACAGATACGCAGTATTTT.

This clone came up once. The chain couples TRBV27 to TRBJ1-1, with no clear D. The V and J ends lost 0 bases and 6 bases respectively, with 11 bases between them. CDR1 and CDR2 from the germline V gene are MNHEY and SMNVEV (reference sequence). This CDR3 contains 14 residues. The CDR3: CASSLSRTFAEAFF. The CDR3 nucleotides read TGTGCCAGCAGTTTATCACGGACGTTCGCTGAAGCTTTCTTT.

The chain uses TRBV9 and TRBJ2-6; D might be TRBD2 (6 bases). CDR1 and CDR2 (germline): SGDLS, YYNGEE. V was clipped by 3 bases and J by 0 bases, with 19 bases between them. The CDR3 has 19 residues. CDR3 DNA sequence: TGTGCCAGCAGCGGGCCCGGGAGCCTCTCCGTCTCTGGGGCCAACGTCCTGACTTTC. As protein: CASSGPGSLSVSGANVLTF.

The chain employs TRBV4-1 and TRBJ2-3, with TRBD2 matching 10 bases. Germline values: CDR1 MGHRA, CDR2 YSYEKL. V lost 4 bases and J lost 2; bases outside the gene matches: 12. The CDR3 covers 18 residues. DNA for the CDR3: TGCGCCAGCAGCCCCGAACCCCTCACTAGCGGGACCACAGATACGCAGTATTTT. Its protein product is CASSPEPLTSGTTDTQYF.

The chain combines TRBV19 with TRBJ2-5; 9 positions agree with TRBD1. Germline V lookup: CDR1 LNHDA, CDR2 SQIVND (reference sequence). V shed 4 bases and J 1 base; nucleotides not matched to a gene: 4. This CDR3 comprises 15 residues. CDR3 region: CASSTRDRAQETQYF. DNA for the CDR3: TGTGCCAGTAGTACCCGGGACAGGGCCCAAGAGACCCAGTACTTC. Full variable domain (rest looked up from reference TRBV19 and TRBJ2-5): DGGITQSPKYLFRKEGQNVTLSCEQNLNHDAMYWYRQDPGQGLRLIYYSQIVNDFQKGDIAEGYSVSREKKESFPLTVTSAQKNPTAFYLCASSTRDRAQETQYFGPGTRLLVL.

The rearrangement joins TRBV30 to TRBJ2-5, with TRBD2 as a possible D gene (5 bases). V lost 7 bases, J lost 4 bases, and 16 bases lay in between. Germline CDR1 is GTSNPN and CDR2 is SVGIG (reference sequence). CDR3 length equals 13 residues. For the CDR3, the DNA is TGTGCCTTCACGGTACGGGATGGAGAGACCCAGTACTTC. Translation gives CAFTVRDGETQYF.

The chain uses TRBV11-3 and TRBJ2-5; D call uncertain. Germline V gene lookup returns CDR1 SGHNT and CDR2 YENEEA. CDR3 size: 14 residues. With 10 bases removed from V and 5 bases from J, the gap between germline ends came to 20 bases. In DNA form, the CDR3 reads TGTGCCACCCCCCCGTCCCGGAACGGGGAGACCCAGTACTTC. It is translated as CATPPSRNGETQYF.

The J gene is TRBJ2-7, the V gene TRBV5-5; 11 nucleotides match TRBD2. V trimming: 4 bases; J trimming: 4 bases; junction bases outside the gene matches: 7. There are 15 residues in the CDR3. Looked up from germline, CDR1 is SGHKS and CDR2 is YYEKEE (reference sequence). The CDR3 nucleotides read TGTGCCAGCAGCCCAGGGACTAGCGGACTTTACGAGCAGTACTTC. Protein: CASSPGTSGLYEQYF.

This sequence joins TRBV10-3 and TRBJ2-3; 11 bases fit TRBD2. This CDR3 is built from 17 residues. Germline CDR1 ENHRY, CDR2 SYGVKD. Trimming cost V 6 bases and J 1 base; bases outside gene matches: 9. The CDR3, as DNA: TGTGCCATCAGAGTTGTAGCGGGGGGGCCTGGCACAGATACGCAGTATTTT. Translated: CAIRVVAGGPGTDTQYF.

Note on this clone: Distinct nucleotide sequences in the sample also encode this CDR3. The CDR3 nucleotides read TGTGCCAGCAGCTTGACAAGTGGGGGCACAGATACGCAGTATTTT. It translates to CASSLTSGGTDTQYF. The gene calls are TRBV5-4 and TRBJ2-3; unclear D gene. The V end was cut by 1 base, the J end by 1 base, with 10 bases between. CDR1 and CDR2 (germline): SGHNT, YYREEE (reference sequence). This CDR3 contains 15 residues.

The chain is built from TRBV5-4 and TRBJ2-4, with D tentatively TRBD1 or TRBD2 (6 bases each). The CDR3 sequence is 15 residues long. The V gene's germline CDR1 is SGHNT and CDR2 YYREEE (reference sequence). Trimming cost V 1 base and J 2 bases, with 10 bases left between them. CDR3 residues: CASSLTGATKNIQYF. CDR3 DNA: TGTGCCAGCAGCTTGACGGGGGCGACCAAAAACATTCAGTACTTC.

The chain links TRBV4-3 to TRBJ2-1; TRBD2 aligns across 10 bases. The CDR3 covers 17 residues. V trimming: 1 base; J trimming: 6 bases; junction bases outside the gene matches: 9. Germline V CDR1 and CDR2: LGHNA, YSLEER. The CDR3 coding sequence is TGCGCCAGCAGCCAAGTAGGGCTAGCGGGGGCCACCAATGAGCAGTTCTTC. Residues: CASSQVGLAGATNEQFF.

CDR3 bases: TGTGCCAGTAGCCACTCCGGACAGGGTCGGACAGATACGCAGTATTTT. Translated: CASSHSGQGRTDTQYF. This sequence joins TRBV19 and TRBJ2-3, with TRBD1 matching 8 bases. V shed 6 bases, J shed 3 bases, and the junction held 11 bases outside the gene matches. This CDR3 comprises 16 residues. From germline, CDR1 is LNHDA and CDR2 SQIVND (reference sequence).

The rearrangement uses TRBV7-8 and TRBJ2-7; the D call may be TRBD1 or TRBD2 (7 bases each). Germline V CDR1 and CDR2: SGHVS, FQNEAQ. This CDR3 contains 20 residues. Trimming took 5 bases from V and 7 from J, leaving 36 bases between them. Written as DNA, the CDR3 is TGTGCCAGCAGCCCCAGACAGGGAGGGTATGTATCGGGGACTTCCTCGGAGCAGTACTTC. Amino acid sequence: CASSPRQGGYVSGTSSEQYF.

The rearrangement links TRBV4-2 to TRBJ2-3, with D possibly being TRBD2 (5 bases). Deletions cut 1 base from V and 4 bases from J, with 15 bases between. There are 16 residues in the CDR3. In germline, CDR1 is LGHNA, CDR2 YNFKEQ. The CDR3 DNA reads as TGTGCCAGCAGCCAAGTAGTTGCTAGCAGATCAGATACGCAGTATTTT. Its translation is CASSQVVASRSDTQYF.

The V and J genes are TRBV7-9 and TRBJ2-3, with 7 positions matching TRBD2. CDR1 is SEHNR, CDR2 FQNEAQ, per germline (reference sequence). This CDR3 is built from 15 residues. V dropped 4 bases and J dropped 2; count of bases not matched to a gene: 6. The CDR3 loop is CASSSPGGYTDTQYF. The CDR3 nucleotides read TGTGCCAGCAGCTCTCCGGGGGGTTACACAGATACGCAGTATTTT.

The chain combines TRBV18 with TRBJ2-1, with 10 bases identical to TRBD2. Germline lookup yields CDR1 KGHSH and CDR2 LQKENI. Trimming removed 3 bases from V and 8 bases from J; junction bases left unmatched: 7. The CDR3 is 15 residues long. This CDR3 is CASSPGLAEGDEQFF. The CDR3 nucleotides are TGTGCCAGCTCACCCGGACTAGCGGAGGGCGATGAGCAGTTCTTC. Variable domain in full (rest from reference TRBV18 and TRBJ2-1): NAGVMQNPRHLVRRRGQEARLRCSPMKGHSHVYWYRQLPEEGLKFMVYLQKENIIDESGMPKERFSAEFPKEGPSILRIQQVVRGDSAAYFCASSPGLAEGDEQFFGPGTRLTVL.

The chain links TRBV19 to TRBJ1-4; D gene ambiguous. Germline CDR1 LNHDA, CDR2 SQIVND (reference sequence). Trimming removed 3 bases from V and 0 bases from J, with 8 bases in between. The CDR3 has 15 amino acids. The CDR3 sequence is CASSIQPATNEKLFF. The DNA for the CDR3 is TGTGCCAGTAGTATTCAACCGGCAACTAATGAAAAACTGTTTTTT.

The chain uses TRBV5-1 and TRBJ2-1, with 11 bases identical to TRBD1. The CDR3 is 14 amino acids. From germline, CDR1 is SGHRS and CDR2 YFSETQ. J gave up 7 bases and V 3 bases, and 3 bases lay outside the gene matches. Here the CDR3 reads CASSSGTGGNEQFF. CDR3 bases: TGCGCCAGCAGCTCGGGGACAGGGGGAAATGAGCAGTTCTTC.

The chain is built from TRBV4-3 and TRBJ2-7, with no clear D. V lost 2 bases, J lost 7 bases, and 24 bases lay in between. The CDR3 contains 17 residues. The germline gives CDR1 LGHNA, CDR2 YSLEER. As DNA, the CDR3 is TGCGCCAGCAGCCAATCCCGGGCCAGCGTTCCCTACTTAGAGCAGTACTTC. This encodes CASSQSRASVPYLEQYF.

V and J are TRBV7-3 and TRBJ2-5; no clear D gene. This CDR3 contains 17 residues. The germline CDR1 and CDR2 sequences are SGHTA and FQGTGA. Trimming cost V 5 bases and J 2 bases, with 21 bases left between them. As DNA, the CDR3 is TGTGCCAGCAGCGTTAAGACACCGCTATATCCTCAAGAGACCCAGTACTTC. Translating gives CASSVKTPLYPQETQYF.